This entry lists 5 T cell receptor beta chains sequenced from one sample in a study of PD-1 blockade in classical Hodgkin lymphoma. As for time point: cycle 4 day 1 (C4D1), after about 6 weeks of nivolumab. With no exception, relapse followed autologous stem cell transplantation in all patients, and brentuximab vedotin exposure varied. Negative selection with magnetic separation was used to purify CD4+ T cells from thawed PBMCs. Clones were sequenced by immunoSEQ multiplex PCR, and TCRdb holds only the in-frame ones, with some missing. The data hold roughly 6,000 clones, with approximately 86% observed a single time. The starting material was CD4+ T cells from blood, obtained before the fourth cycle of nivolumab. These receptors came from a human donor with classical Hodgkin lymphoma.

The chain recombines TRBV5-1 with TRBJ2-5; D might be TRBD1 (5 bases). Deletions cut 2 bases from V and 5 bases from J, with 10 bases between. This CDR3 comprises 13 residues. From germline, CDR1 is SGHRS and CDR2 YFSETQ. The CDR3 loop reads CASSFSSGETQYF. The CDR3 DNA reads TGCGCCAGCAGCTTCTCGTCAGGGGAGACCCAGTACTTC.

The genes are TRBV11-3 and TRBJ1-5; D gene unclear. CDR1 and CDR2 (germline): SGHNT, YENEEA. The CDR3 has 13 amino acids. Trimming took off 0 bases at V and 5 bases at J, with 5 bases between the two ends. In DNA form, the CDR3 reads TGTGCCAGCAGCTTAGACAGTCATCAGCCCCAGCATTTT. This codes for CASSLDSHQPQHF.

This chain uses TRBV4-1 with TRBJ1-6; no definite D call. V was clipped by 1 base and J by 10 bases, with 17 bases between them. The CDR3 contains 16 residues. The germline V gene has CDR1 MGHRA and CDR2 YSYEKL. The DNA of the CDR3 is TGCGCCAGCAGCCAAGTAGACTTGATTATGATCTCACCCCTCCACTTT. It codes for CASSQVDLIMISPLHF.

The gene calls are TRBV5-1 and TRBJ1-2, with 9 positions matching TRBD1. The CDR3 covers 15 residues. Trimming removed 0 bases from V and 6 bases from J; junction bases left unmatched: 6. CDR1 is SGHRS and CDR2 is YFSETQ in the germline V gene. This CDR3 is CASSLGDREVDGYTF. CDR3 in DNA: TGCGCCAGCAGCTTGGGGGACAGGGAGGTAGATGGCTACACCTTC.

The rearrangement uses TRBV9 and TRBJ2-3; D is possibly TRBD2 (5 bases). This CDR3 contains 13 residues. V lost 4 bases and J lost 0, with 6 bases in between. Germline V gene sequence: CDR1 SGDLS, CDR2 YYNGEE. CDR3: CASSLASTDTQYF. CDR3 nucleotide sequence: TGTGCCAGCAGCCTAGCTAGCACAGATACGCAGTATTTT.